Below are 10 T cell receptor beta chains sequenced from a single sample in a study of blood T cell repertoires in COVID-19. Measured with immunoSEQ multiplex PCR; TCRdb has only the in-frame clones, and not every one. This sample has 160,000 or so clones, with about 86% found just once. Sequencing used peripheral blood. Receptors originate from a woman between 65 and 79 years old with COVID-19, enrolled during active disease.

This rearrangement joins TRBV2 to TRBJ1-1; the D gene is possibly TRBD1 (6 bases). This CDR3 region has 14 residues. Germline V gene lookup returns CDR1 SNHLY and CDR2 FYNNEI. V lost 7 bases, J lost 0 bases, and 12 bases lay in between. For the CDR3, the DNA is TGTGCCAGCACAGGACAGCGCATGAACACTGAAGCTTTCTTT. It encodes CASTGQRMNTEAFF. Full variable domain (missing parts from reference TRBV2 and TRBJ1-1): EPEVTQTPSHQVTQMGQEVILRCVPISNHLYFYWYRQILGQKVEFLVSFYNNEISEKSEIFDDQFSVERPDGSNFTLKIRSTKLEDSAMYFCASTGQRMNTEAFFGQGTRLTVV.

The chain is built from TRBV28 and TRBJ2-7, with D perhaps matching TRBD1 (5 bases). CDR1 is MDHEN and CDR2 is SYDVKM in the germline V gene. The CDR3 is 13 residues long. V was pared by 2 bases and J by 9 bases, with 14 bases between. CDR3 amino acids: CASSLRTPPRQYF. The CDR3 DNA reads as TGTGCCAGCAGTTTACGGACACCCCCCCGGCAGTACTTC.

The rearrangement links TRBV28 to TRBJ2-7; D is unclear. Germline CDR1 MDHEN, CDR2 SYDVKM. Trimming shortened V by 7 bases and J by 6 bases, and 13 bases separated the two germline ends. This CDR3 contains 12 residues. CDR3: CASTAALGEQYF. CDR3 sequence (DNA): TGTGCCAGCACCGCGGCCCTGGGCGAGCAGTACTTC.

V gene TRBV10-3 combines with J gene TRBJ1-5, with D tentatively TRBD1 (5 bases). Germline assignment: CDR1 ENHRY and CDR2 SYGVKD. V lost 10 bases and J lost 2, with 9 bases in between. This CDR3 is 12 amino acids long. Written as DNA, the CDR3 is TGTGCCACTGGGGGGGGCAATCAGCCCCAGCATTTT. Translated, it gives CATGGGNQPQHF.

The gene calls are TRBV5-4 and TRBJ1-1; D gene uncertain. The CDR3 runs 12 residues. The germline V gene has CDR1 SGHNT and CDR2 YYREEE (reference sequence). The V and J ends lost 4 bases and 3 bases respectively, with 7 bases between them. The CDR3 loop reads CASSAIHTEAFF. Here the CDR3 DNA reads TGTGCCAGCAGCGCGATTCACACTGAAGCTTTCTTT. Together with reference TRBV5-4 and TRBJ1-1, the CDR3 gives the full variable domain: ETGVTQSPTHLIKTRGQQVTLRCSSQSGHNTVSWYQQALGQGPQFIFQYYREEENGRGNFPPRFSGLQFPNYSSELNVNALELDDSALYLCASSAIHTEAFFGQGTRLTVV.

The chain couples TRBV6-5 to TRBJ2-7; the match to TRBD1 covers 10 bases. With V trimmed by 5 bases and J by 5 bases, 3 bases remained unmatched. Germline V gives CDR1 MNHEY, CDR2 SVGAGI. This CDR3 has 13 amino acids. CDR3 in amino acids: CASSRGTGDEQYF. The CDR3 region has the DNA TGTGCCAGCAGTAGAGGGACAGGGGACGAGCAGTACTTC.

The J gene is TRBJ2-2, the V gene TRBV7-9; no clear D gene. Germline-derived CDR1 and CDR2 are SEHNR and FQNEAQ (reference sequence). V lost 1 base to trimming and J lost 0 bases, with 9 bases between them. The length of the CDR3 is 16 residues. The DNA for the CDR3 is TGTGCCAGCAGCTTAGTGCAGAATACGAACACCGGGGAGCTGTTTTTT. It codes for CASSLVQNTNTGELFF.

The chain is built from TRBV4-2 and TRBJ2-5, with 7 bases that match TRBD2. V lost 0 bases and J lost 2; bases outside the gene matches: 3. Germline lookup yields CDR1 LGHNA and CDR2 YNFKEQ. CDR3 length: 15 residues. CDR3 loop: CASSQEGGIQETQYF. The CDR3 DNA follows: TGTGCCAGCAGCCAAGAGGGGGGGATACAAGAGACCCAGTACTTC.

The gene calls are TRBV6-5 and TRBJ2-3; no firm D call. The CDR3 is 14 amino acids. V lost 2 bases and J 5 bases, leaving 11 bases between the germline ends. Germline lookup yields CDR1 MNHEY and CDR2 SVGAGI. In DNA form, the CDR3 reads TGTGCCAGCAGTTACGGGCCCATGGGAGATACGCAGTATTTT. This translates into CASSYGPMGDTQYF.

This clone was counted a few times. The chain is built from TRBV9 and TRBJ1-2; a weak D match, TRBD1 (5 bases). The germline gives CDR1 SGDLS, CDR2 YYNGEE. Trimming shortened V by 0 bases and J by 4 bases, and 16 bases separated the two germline ends. The CDR3 loop spans 16 amino acids. The CDR3 sequence is CASSVERGNRAYGYTF. The DNA of the CDR3 is TGTGCCAGCAGCGTAGAAAGGGGCAATCGGGCCTATGGCTACACCTTC.